These 13 T cell receptor beta chains originate from one sample sequenced in a study of blood T cells in healthy people across ages. The use of a sample-barcoded 5' primer and a J-beta primer mix characterized a second PCR of about 6 to 11 cycles. TCRdb ran MiXCR on the 5' RACE reads and lists one entry per CDR3 protein. Of around 790,000 distinct CDR3 sequences detected, roughly 44% appear once; the ten largest clones hold around 21%. What was sequenced was blood. These receptors originate from a man aged 55 to 70 in good health.

This clonotype was observed a handful of times. This chain links TRBV20-1 with TRBJ1-5; no clear D. The germline V gene has CDR1 DFQATT and CDR2 SNEGSKA (reference sequence). The CDR3 loop spans 12 amino acids. The V end lost 1 base, the J end lost 6 bases, and 7 bases lay between the germline ends. This chain's CDR3 is CSARGSAQPQHF. In DNA, the CDR3 is TGCAGTGCTAGAGGGAGCGCTCAGCCCCAGCATTTT.

The CDR3 here is CASSLEPEGGYGYTF. The CDR3 nucleotides read TGTGCCAGCAGCTTAGAACCGGAAGGGGGCTATGGCTACACCTTC. This rearrangement joins TRBV11-1 to TRBJ1-2; maybe TRBD1 (6 bases). Trimming shortened V by 1 base and J by 4 bases, and 13 bases separated the two germline ends. The CDR3 consists of 15 residues. Germline CDR1 SGHAT, CDR2 FQDESV (reference sequence).

The CDR3 DNA reads TGTGCCAGCTCACCTCCGTCTAGGGGGCGATTGACAGATACGCAGTATTTT. Amino acids: CASSPPSRGRLTDTQYF. This chain connects TRBV18 to TRBJ2-3; 7 nucleotides line up with TRBD1. The V and J ends lost 3 bases and 3 bases, in that order; junction bases with no gene match: 12. This CDR3 contains 17 residues. The germline V gene has CDR1 KGHSH and CDR2 LQKENI.

The chain joins TRBV3-1 to TRBJ2-5; possibly TRBD1 or TRBD2 for D (5 bases each). Trimming pared 4 bases from V and 11 bases from J, leaving 20 bases between. The length of the CDR3 is 14 residues. Per germline, CDR1 LGHDT and CDR2 YNNKEL (reference sequence). The CDR3 protein is CASSLSGTASEQYF. CDR3 DNA: TGTGCCAGCAGCCTTTCCGGGACGGCCTCGGAGCAGTACTTC.

V usage is TRBV10-1 and J usage is TRBJ2-7; tentative D call: TRBD2 (7 bases). V was trimmed by 4 bases and J by 5 bases, leaving 15 bases between them. The CDR3 loop spans 14 amino acids. The germline V gene encodes CDR1 WNHNN and CDR2 SYGVQD (reference sequence). The CDR3 DNA is TGCGCCAGCAGTGCGCGGGGGCTTTCCGACGAGCAGTACTTC. This sequence encodes CASSARGLSDEQYF.

The rearrangement joins TRBV6-2 or TRBV6-3 to TRBJ2-3; D could derive from TRBD1 or TRBD2 (5 bases each). The V gene lost 3 bases and the J gene lost 5 bases, with 9 bases spanning the gap. The CDR3 runs to 13 residues. Germline CDR1 and CDR2: MNHEY and SVGEGT. The CDR3 nucleotides are TGTGCCAGCAGTTATTGGGGGTTAGATACGCAGTATTTT. Residues: CASSYWGLDTQYF.

This clonotype came up a few times. The V call is TRBV25-1, the J call TRBJ2-1, with a possible D match to TRBD2 (6 bases). Trimming took off 3 bases at V and 0 bases at J, with 21 bases between the two ends. Germline loops: CDR1 MGHDK, CDR2 SYGVNS. This CDR3 region has 19 residues. The CDR3 loop reads CASSEVGGVGRSSYNEQFF. CDR3 nucleotide sequence: TGTGCCAGCAGTGAGGTCGGCGGGGTGGGACGTAGCTCCTACAATGAGCAGTTCTTC.

The chain recombines TRBV11-2 with TRBJ2-4, with D possibly TRBD1 on 5 matching bases. Germline CDR1 reads SGHAT; CDR2 reads FQNNGV. The CDR3 contains 12 residues. Trimming removed 6 bases from V and 6 bases from J, with 9 bases in between. CDR3 bases: TGTGCCAGCAGAACAGGAGTAAACATTCAGTACTTC. Translated: CASRTGVNIQYF.

In regard to this clonotype: The germline gene is not matched at one end of the junction; a read error may be the cause. The chain joins TRBV6-2 or TRBV6-3 to TRBJ1-1, with unresolved D. The CDR3 is 14 amino acids. The germline V gene has CDR1 MNHEY and CDR2 SVGEGT. The CDR3 reads CASSLGGLNPEAFF. The CDR3, as DNA: TGTGCCAGCAGTCTCGGAGGACTGAACCCTGAAGCTTTCTTT.

This clonotype was counted between two and nine times. The chain couples TRBV5-1 to TRBJ2-6; D unresolved. V lost 4 bases to trimming and J lost 0 bases, with 14 bases between them. The germline gives CDR1 SGHRS, CDR2 YFSETQ. The CDR3 spans 17 residues. The CDR3 region has the DNA TGCGCCAGCAGCGGGTCTACCGGGCCCTCTGGGGCCAACGTCCTGACTTTC. This gives the protein CASSGSTGPSGANVLTF.

As DNA, the CDR3 is TGTGCCAGCAGCTCAGGATACAGGGTCGAGGTTGATGGCTACACCTTC. It yields the protein CASSSGYRVEVDGYTF. The V and J genes are TRBV3-1 and TRBJ1-2; the D gene is possibly TRBD1 (6 bases). The CDR3 is 16 residues long. Germline lookup yields CDR1 LGHDT and CDR2 YNNKEL (reference sequence). Trimming pared 5 bases from V and 6 bases from J, leaving 22 bases between.

For the CDR3, the DNA is TGCAGCTATCGGACTAGCGGGACTTACGAGCAGTACTTC. This codes for CSYRTSGTYEQYF. The rearrangement uses TRBV29-1 and TRBJ2-7, with 12 bases that match TRBD2. Trimming took 8 bases from V and 4 from J; bases not matched to a gene: 6. Germline-derived CDR1 and CDR2 are SQVTM and ANQGSEA. The CDR3 is made up of 13 amino acids.

Comments on this clonotype: A much larger clone differs from this one at a single base, so this may be a read error. The V and J genes are TRBV6-2 or TRBV6-3 and TRBJ2-1, with 8 bases that match TRBD2. This CDR3 spans 19 amino acids. Germline CDR1 is MNHEY and CDR2 is SVGEGT. The ends lost 0 bases at V and 0 bases at J; junction bases unmatched: 10. The CDR3 protein is CASSYSTAGAVSSYNEQFF. The CDR3 coding sequence is TGTGCCAGCAGTTACTCCACAGCGGGGGCTGTTAGCTCCTACAATGAGCAGTTCTTC.